A single sample is the source of the 23 T cell receptor beta chains below, sequenced in a study of shared clonotypes between healthy human individuals. Sequencing used immunoSEQ multiplex PCR; TCRdb keeps in-frame clones, though not all of them. The sample shows 1.5 million to 2.5 million clones, around 96% of them seen only once. The naive CD8 subset, CD45RO-negative cells positively selected for CCR7, excluded terminally differentiated effector memory CD45RA+ cells. The sample consisted of naive CD8+ T cells sorted from blood. The receptor set was obtained from a young man in good health.

V gene TRBV5-6 combines with J gene TRBJ2-7; weak D call: TRBD1 (7 bases). V lost 3 bases to trimming and J lost 5 bases, with 12 bases between them. The CDR3 is 13 amino acids. The germline gives CDR1 SGHDT, CDR2 YYEEEE. The CDR3 spells CASSWDRLDEQYF. The CDR3 DNA sequence: TGTGCCAGCAGCTGGGACAGACTAGACGAGCAGTACTTC.

This chain links TRBV28 with TRBJ1-5, with 9 nucleotides matching TRBD1. The junction had 8 bases not matched to a gene; V was cut back by 6 bases and J by 2 bases. This CDR3 comprises 16 residues. Germline CDR1 and CDR2: MDHEN and SYDVKM. CDR3 bases: TGTGCCAGCAGCCTCCCCTGGACAGGGGGCAATCAGCCCCAGCATTTT. It encodes CASSLPWTGGNQPQHF.

V gene TRBV28 combines with J gene TRBJ2-2, with D possibly matching TRBD1 (6 bases). The germline V gene encodes CDR1 MDHEN and CDR2 SYDVKM. V lost 6 bases to trimming and J lost 4 bases, with 9 bases between them. There are 13 residues in the CDR3. This CDR3 reads CASRVRGTGELFF. CDR3 sequence (DNA): TGTGCCAGCAGGGTCAGGGGCACCGGGGAGCTGTTTTTT.

The chain joins TRBV5-1 to TRBJ2-5, with TRBD2 identical over 7 bases. CDR3 length: 17 residues. The trim removed 0 bases at V and 2 bases at J, leaving 10 bases unmatched. In germline, CDR1 is SGHRS, CDR2 YFSETQ. As DNA, the CDR3 is TGCGCCAGCAGCTTGGCCTTGGCTAGCGGTTTACAAGAGACCCAGTACTTC. This sequence encodes CASSLALASGLQETQYF.

The chain joins TRBV23-1 to TRBJ2-7, with D possibly being TRBD1 (6 bases). TRBV23-1 is an ORF for which the function is uncertain. This CDR3 spans 11 amino acids. V was shortened by 9 bases and J by 5 bases, with 11 bases between the two germline ends. CDR3 amino acids: CARHRVDEQYF. In DNA form, the CDR3 reads TGCGCCAGACACAGGGTCGACGAGCAGTACTTC.

The chain combines TRBV29-1 with TRBJ2-7, with TRBD1 matching 9 bases. Germline CDR1 reads SQVTM; CDR2 reads ANQGSEA. V lost 7 bases to trimming and J lost 5 bases; unmatched junction nucleotides: 9. The CDR3 loop spans 13 amino acids. CDR3 sequence (DNA): TGCAGCGCCGACCTACAGGGGGCCAACGAGCAGTACTTC. This gives the protein CSADLQGANEQYF.

The rearrangement links TRBV2 to TRBJ1-6; no clear D gene. This CDR3 has 15 amino acids. CDR1 and CDR2 (germline): SNHLY, FYNNEI. V lost 7 bases, J lost 8 bases, and 18 bases lay in between. CDR3 nucleotide sequence: TGTGCCAGCACCCCCTATGGGGAGGGCCATTCACCCCTCCACTTT. Translating gives CASTPYGEGHSPLHF.

The J gene is TRBJ2-3, the V gene TRBV7-9, with TRBD2 as a possible D gene (5 bases). From germline, CDR1 is SEHNR and CDR2 FQNEAQ (reference sequence). This CDR3 region has 15 residues. Trimming left V 5 bases short and J 2 bases short, with 14 bases between. CDR3 DNA sequence: TGTGCCAGCAGCCAGAAAACCGACTACACAGATACGCAGTATTTT. Translated, it gives CASSQKTDYTDTQYF. Based on the CDR3 plus reference TRBV7-9 and TRBJ2-3, the full variable domain is DTGVSQNPRHKITKRGQNVTFRCDPISEHNRLYWYRQTLGQGPEFLTYFQNEAQLEKSRLLSDRFSAERPKGSFSTLEIQRTEQGDSAMYLCASSQKTDYTDTQYFGPGTRLTVL.

For this clone: This sample includes further DNA sequences coding for the same CDR3. J is TRBJ2-6 and V is TRBV27, with D possibly being TRBD2 (5 bases). The germline CDR1 and CDR2 sequences are MNHEY and SMNVEV (reference sequence). The length of the CDR3 is 15 residues. Trimming left V 6 bases short and J 0 bases short, with 9 bases between. The CDR3 region is CASRLGSSGANVLTF. CDR3 nucleotides: TGTGCCAGCAGACTTGGGAGCTCTGGGGCCAACGTCCTGACTTTC. The full variable domain, in which reference TRBV27 and TRBJ2-6 provide the parts outside the CDR3, is EAQVTQNPRYLITVTGKKLTVTCSQNMNHEYMSWYRQDPGLGLRQIYYSMNVEVTDKGDVPEGYKVSRKEKRNFPLILESPSPNQTSLYFCASRLGSSGANVLTFGAGSRLTVL.

The chain has TRBV4-3 and TRBJ2-7, with 11 bases identical to TRBD1. The CDR3 has 19 amino acids. CDR1 is LGHNA and CDR2 is YSLEER in the germline V gene. V trimming: 1 base; J trimming: 4 bases; junction bases outside the gene matches: 15. DNA for the CDR3: TGCGCCAGCAGCCAAGCAAGCTTCAATCGGGACAGGGGGGTTTACGAGCAGTACTTC. It specifies CASSQASFNRDRGVYEQYF.

This clone was seen a single time. The V and J genes are TRBV6-5 and TRBJ2-7; 7 bases map to TRBD1. The germline V gene has CDR1 MNHEY and CDR2 SVGAGI. There are 14 residues in the CDR3. V dropped 5 bases and J dropped 3; count of bases not matched to a gene: 7. CDR3 sequence: CASSPGQADYEQYF. CDR3 DNA sequence: TGTGCCAGCAGTCCAGGACAGGCCGACTACGAGCAGTACTTC.

The rearrangement uses TRBV6-1 and TRBJ1-3; 7 nucleotides align to TRBD1. Trimming took 2 bases from V and 3 from J; bases not matched to a gene: 10. The CDR3 length is 17 residues. Germline V gene data show CDR1 as MNHNS and CDR2 as SASEGT. CDR3 bases: TGTGCCAGCAGTGAAATACATTTTGACAGGGATGGAAACACCATATATTTT. Its translation is CASSEIHFDRDGNTIYF.

About this clone itself: This same CDR3 is encoded by further DNA sequences in the sample. The V and J genes are TRBV27 and TRBJ1-2; the D is unclear. V lost 3 bases and J 4 bases, leaving 9 bases between the germline ends. The CDR3 is 13 residues long. Germline loops: CDR1 MNHEY, CDR2 SMNVEV (reference sequence). DNA for the CDR3: TGTGCCAGCAGTTTCGGCAGCGGCTATGGCTACACCTTC. Residues: CASSFGSGYGYTF.

The rearrangement joins TRBV27 to TRBJ1-1; D not certain. From germline, CDR1 is MNHEY and CDR2 SMNVEV (reference sequence). The CDR3 has 12 amino acids. The ends were cut back, 3 bases at V and 5 bases at J, with 7 bases in the middle. CDR3 bases: TGTGCCAGCAGTTTCGAAGGGACTGAAGCTTTCTTT. It encodes CASSFEGTEAFF.

The chain has TRBV10-3 and TRBJ2-2; 8 bases map to TRBD1. The trim removed 1 base at V and 2 bases at J, leaving 6 bases unmatched. Per germline, CDR1 ENHRY and CDR2 SYGVKD. This CDR3 contains 17 residues. The CDR3 coding sequence is TGTGCCATCAGTGAGTTCGCAGGGGGCGGAAACACCGGGGAGCTGTTTTTT. It codes for CAISEFAGGGNTGELFF.

The gene calls are TRBV9 and TRBJ1-1; TRBD1 aligns across 9 bases. The germline V gene encodes CDR1 SGDLS and CDR2 YYNGEE. Trimming took 3 bases from V and 8 from J; bases not matched to a gene: 5. There are 13 residues in the CDR3. The CDR3 reads CASSAGQGGEAFF. As DNA, the CDR3 is TGTGCCAGCAGCGCGGGACAGGGAGGCGAAGCTTTCTTT.

The genes are TRBV25-1 and TRBJ1-1, with TRBD1 as a possible D gene (6 bases). This CDR3 has 16 amino acids. V lost 3 bases to trimming and J lost 0 bases, with 14 bases between them. Germline V gives CDR1 MGHDK, CDR2 SYGVNS. For the CDR3, the DNA is TGTGCCAGCAGTGACGAAGGGACAACTATGAACACTGAAGCTTTCTTT. Its protein product is CASSDEGTTMNTEAFF.

The chain employs TRBV5-6 and TRBJ1-2, with 10 bases matching TRBD1. This CDR3 region has 15 residues. Per the germline V gene, CDR1 is SGHDT and CDR2 is YYEEEE. J lost 8 bases, V lost 6 bases, and 13 bases had no gene match. CDR3 nucleotide sequence: TGTGCCAGCAATTGGATCATTGGACAGGGGGACGGCTACACCTTC. It translates to CASNWIIGQGDGYTF.

This clone was detected a few times. CDR3 in amino acids: CASSLPGQGDYEQYF. CDR3 DNA: TGTGCCAGCAGCCTCCCGGGACAGGGCGACTACGAGCAGTACTTC. The genes are TRBV21-1 and TRBJ2-7; TRBD1 is the table's D call, not checked against the DNA. TRBV21-1 is listed as a pseudogene. The length of the CDR3 is 15 residues.

The chain joins TRBV6-5 to TRBJ1-5; the D gene is possibly TRBD1 (6 bases). CDR1 is MNHEY and CDR2 is SVGAGI in the germline V gene. The CDR3 is 15 residues long. Deletions cut 5 bases from V and 0 bases from J, with 11 bases between. The DNA for the CDR3 is TGTGCCAGCAGTCCGTACAGGGCTAGCAATCAGCCCCAGCATTTT. Amino acids: CASSPYRASNQPQHF.

The V call is TRBV5-6, the J call TRBJ1-2; D is possibly TRBD1 (6 bases). V gave up 3 bases and J gave up 4 bases, with 10 bases separating them. CDR3 length equals 13 residues. Germline CDR1 reads SGHDT; CDR2 reads YYEEEE. The CDR3 sequence is CASSSQGLYGYTF. Written as DNA, the CDR3 is TGTGCCAGCAGCTCGCAGGGGCTCTATGGCTACACCTTC.

CDR3: CASSVVGLAGYNEQFF. The DNA of the CDR3 is TGTGCCAGCAGCGTAGTCGGACTAGCGGGATACAATGAGCAGTTCTTC. The rearrangement links TRBV9 to TRBJ2-1, with TRBD2 identical over 12 bases. This CDR3 is built from 16 residues. V was pared by 0 bases and J by 4 bases, with 2 bases of the junction left unmatched. The germline V gene encodes CDR1 SGDLS and CDR2 YYNGEE. The whole variable domain, remainder taken from reference TRBV9 and TRBJ2-1, is DSGVTQTPKHLITATGQRVTLRCSPRSGDLSVYWYQQSLDQGLQFLIQYYNGEERAKGNILERFSAQQFPDLHSELNLSSLELGDSALYFCASSVVGLAGYNEQFFGPGTRLTVL.

V and J are TRBV10-2 and TRBJ2-7; TRBD2 matches at 9 bases. CDR1 is WSHSY, CDR2 SAAADI, per germline. Trimming at V came to 3 bases and at J to 3 bases, leaving 9 bases not matched to a gene. The CDR3 consists of 16 residues. DNA of the CDR3: TGCGCCAGCAGTGAAGGGACGGCGGGAGGGCTCTACGAGCAGTACTTC. Encoded protein: CASSEGTAGGLYEQYF.